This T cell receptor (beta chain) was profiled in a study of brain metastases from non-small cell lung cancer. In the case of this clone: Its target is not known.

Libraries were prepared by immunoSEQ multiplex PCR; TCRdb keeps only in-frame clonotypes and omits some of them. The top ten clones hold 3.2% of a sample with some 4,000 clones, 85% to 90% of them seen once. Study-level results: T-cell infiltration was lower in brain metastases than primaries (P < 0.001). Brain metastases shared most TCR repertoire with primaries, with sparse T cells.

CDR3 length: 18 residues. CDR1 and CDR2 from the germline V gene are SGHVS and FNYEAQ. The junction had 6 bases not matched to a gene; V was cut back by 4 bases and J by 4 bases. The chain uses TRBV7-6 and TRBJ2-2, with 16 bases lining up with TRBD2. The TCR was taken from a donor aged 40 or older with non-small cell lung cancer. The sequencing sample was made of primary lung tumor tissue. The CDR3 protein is CASSSGLAGGPGTGELFF. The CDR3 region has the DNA TGTGCCAGCAGCTCGGGACTAGCGGGGGGGCCCGGCACCGGGGAGCTGTTTTTT. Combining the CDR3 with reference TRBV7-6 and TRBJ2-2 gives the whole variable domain GAGVSQSPRYKVTKRGQDVALRCDPISGHVSLYWYRQALGQGPEFLTYFNYEAQQDKSGLPNDRFSAERPEGSISTLTIQRTEQRDSAMYRCASSSGLAGGPGTGELFFGEGSRLTVL.